This T cell receptor beta chain was sequenced during a study of T-cell memory formation after mild COVID-19. Overall study context: Largely donor-specific sequence clusters came from a couple of donors.

Germline V gene data show CDR1 as MNHEY and CDR2 as SVGAGI. Trimming removed 4 bases from V and 6 bases from J, with 10 bases in between. This CDR3 is built from 12 residues. Details on this clonotype: The antigen is undetermined.

Study-wide results and limits: While clones contracting from day 15 to 85 were balanced between CD4 and CD8, later expanders leaned CD4+. Pre-infection memory held some responding clones, suggesting pre-existing cross-reactive T cells responded.

The TCR alpha and TCR beta cDNA libraries, bearing sample barcodes and UMIs, were generated by 5'RACE using constant-segment primers. MiXCR was run by TCRdb on the 5' RACE reads, yielding one entry per CDR3 protein. The sample shows some 130,000 distinct CDR3 sequences, under 30% of them seen only once. The sequence derives from an adult woman who had mild COVID-19 (a few samples of this study predate the infection). Cell type and time point are not known. The V call is TRBV6-5, the J call TRBJ2-7; D is undetermined. The material sequenced was PBMCs or a T cell subset sorted from them (not recorded which). This CDR3 reads CASSSIGLEQYF. The CDR3 nucleotides are TGTGCCAGCAGTTCAATAGGGCTCGAGCAGTACTTC.